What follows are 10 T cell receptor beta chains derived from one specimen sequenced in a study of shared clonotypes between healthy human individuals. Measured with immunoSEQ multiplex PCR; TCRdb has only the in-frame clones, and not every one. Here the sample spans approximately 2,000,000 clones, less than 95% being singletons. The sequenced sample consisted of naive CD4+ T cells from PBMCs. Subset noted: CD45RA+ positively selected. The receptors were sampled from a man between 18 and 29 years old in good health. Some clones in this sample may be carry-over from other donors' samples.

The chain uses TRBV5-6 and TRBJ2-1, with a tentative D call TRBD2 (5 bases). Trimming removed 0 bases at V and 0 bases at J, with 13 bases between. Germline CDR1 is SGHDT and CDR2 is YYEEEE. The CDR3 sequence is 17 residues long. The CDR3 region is CASSLVFYGGSYNEQFF. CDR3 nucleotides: TGTGCCAGCAGCTTGGTTTTTTACGGAGGCTCCTACAATGAGCAGTTCTTC.

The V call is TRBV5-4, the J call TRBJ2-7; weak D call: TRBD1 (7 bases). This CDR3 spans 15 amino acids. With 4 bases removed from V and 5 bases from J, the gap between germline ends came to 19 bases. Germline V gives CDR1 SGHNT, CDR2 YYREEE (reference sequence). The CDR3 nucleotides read TGTGCCAGCAGCCCGAAGGGCAGGGGGGTGCACGAGCAGTACTTC. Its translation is CASSPKGRGVHEQYF.

The chain's CDR3 is CASSDLTSSYEQYF. The CDR3 DNA is TGCGCCAGCAGTGATCTAACCAGCTCCTACGAGCAGTACTTC. The V and J genes are TRBV10-1 and TRBJ2-7; no reliable D call. The CDR3 is 14 residues long. V gave up 3 bases and J gave up 0 bases, with 9 bases separating them. Germline CDR1 WNHNN, CDR2 SYGVQD (reference sequence).

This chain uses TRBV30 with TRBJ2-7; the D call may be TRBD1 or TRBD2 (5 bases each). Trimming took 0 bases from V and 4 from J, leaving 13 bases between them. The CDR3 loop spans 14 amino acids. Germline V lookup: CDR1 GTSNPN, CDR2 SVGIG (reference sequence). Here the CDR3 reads CAWSVTGTIYEQYF. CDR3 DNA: TGTGCCTGGAGTGTAACCGGGACGATATACGAGCAGTACTTC.

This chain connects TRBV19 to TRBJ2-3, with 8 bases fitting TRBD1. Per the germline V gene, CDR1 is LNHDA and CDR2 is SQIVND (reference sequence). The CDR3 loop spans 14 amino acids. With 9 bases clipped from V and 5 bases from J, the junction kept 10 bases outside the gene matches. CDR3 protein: CASSRDRLLDTQYF. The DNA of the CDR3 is TGTGCCAGCAGCCGGGACAGGCTCCTAGATACGCAGTATTTT. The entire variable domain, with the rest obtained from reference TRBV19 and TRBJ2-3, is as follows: DGGITQSPKYLFRKEGQNVTLSCEQNLNHDAMYWYRQDPGQGLRLIYYSQIVNDFQKGDIAEGYSVSREKKESFPLTVTSAQKNPTAFYLCASSRDRLLDTQYFGPGTRLTVL.

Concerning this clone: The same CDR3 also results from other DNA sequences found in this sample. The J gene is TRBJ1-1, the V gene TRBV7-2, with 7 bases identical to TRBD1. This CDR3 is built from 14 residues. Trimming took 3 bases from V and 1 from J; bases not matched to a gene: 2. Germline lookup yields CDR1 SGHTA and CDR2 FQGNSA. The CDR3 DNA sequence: TGTGCCAGCAGCTTTGGGACAGCGAACACTGAAGCTTTCTTT. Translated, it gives CASSFGTANTEAFF.

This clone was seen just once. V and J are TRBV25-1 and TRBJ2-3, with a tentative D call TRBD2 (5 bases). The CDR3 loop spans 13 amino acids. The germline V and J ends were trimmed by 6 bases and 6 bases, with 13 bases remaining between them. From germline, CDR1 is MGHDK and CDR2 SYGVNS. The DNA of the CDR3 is TGTGCCAGCAGCGGGGTCGCGGCGGATACGCAGTATTTT. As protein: CASSGVAADTQYF. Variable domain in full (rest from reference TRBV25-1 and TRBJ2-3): EADIYQTPRYLVIGTGKKITLECSQTMGHDKMYWYQQDPGMELHLIHYSYGVNSTEKGDLSSESTVSRIRTEHFPLTLESARPSHTSQYLCASSGVAADTQYFGPGTRLTVL.

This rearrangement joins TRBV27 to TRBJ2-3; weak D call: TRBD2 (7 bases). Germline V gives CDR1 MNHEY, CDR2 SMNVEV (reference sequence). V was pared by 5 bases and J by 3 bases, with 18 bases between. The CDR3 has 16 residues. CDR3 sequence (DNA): TGTGCCAGCAGTCCCCTGGGAGGGGGAATTACAGATACGCAGTATTTT. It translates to CASSPLGGGITDTQYF.

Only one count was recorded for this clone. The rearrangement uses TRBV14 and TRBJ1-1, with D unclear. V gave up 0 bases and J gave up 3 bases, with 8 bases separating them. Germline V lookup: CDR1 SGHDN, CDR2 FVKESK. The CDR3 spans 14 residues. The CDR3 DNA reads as TGTGCCAGCAGCCAAGATCCCACCTACACTGAAGCTTTCTTT. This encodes CASSQDPTYTEAFF.

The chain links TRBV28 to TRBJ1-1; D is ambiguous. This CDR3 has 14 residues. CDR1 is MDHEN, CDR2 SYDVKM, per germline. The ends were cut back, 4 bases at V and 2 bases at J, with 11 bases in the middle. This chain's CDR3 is CASSSGLLNTEAFF. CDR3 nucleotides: TGTGCCAGCAGTTCAGGCCTTCTTAACACTGAAGCTTTCTTT.